One sample yielded the 31 T cell receptor beta chains listed below, sequenced in a study of cytomegalovirus exposure and HLA in healthy donors. PCR was performed using 60 Vbeta and 13 Jbeta primers. Assay: immunoSEQ multiplex PCR; the TCRdb copy retains only in-frame clones and omits some. The sample records under 200,000 clones, around three quarters being singletons. The sample comprised PBMCs. These receptors were collected from a man aged 25-45 years in good health and CMV-seronegative.

The chain has TRBV10-2 and TRBJ2-1, with 9 positions matching TRBD2. CDR1 is WSHSY and CDR2 is SAAADI in the germline V gene. CDR3 length equals 16 residues. The J segment lost 6 bases and the V segment lost 3 bases, leaving 9 bases of the junction unmatched. The CDR3 loop reads CASSEGGGRVTNEQFF. DNA of the CDR3: TGCGCCAGCAGTGAAGGGGGCGGGAGGGTGACCAATGAGCAGTTCTTC.

The sample holds a few counts of this clone. The chain recombines TRBV15 with TRBJ1-4; D is undetermined. This CDR3 is built from 14 residues. Trimming shortened V by 4 bases and J by 0 bases, and 6 bases separated the two germline ends. Germline V gene data show CDR1 as LNHNV and CDR2 as YYDKDF (reference sequence). The CDR3 DNA is TGTGCCACCAGCAAGGGAGCAACTAATGAAAAACTGTTTTTT. Amino acids: CATSKGATNEKLFF.

The chain uses TRBV11-2 and TRBJ1-1; TRBD1 agrees at 11 bases. Germline CDR1 reads SGHAT; CDR2 reads FQNNGV. J gave up 9 bases and V 0 bases, and 6 bases lay outside the gene matches. CDR3 length: 15 amino acids. In DNA, the CDR3 is TGTGCCAGCAGCTTAGATACCGGGACAGGGGGAAAAGCTTTCTTT. As protein: CASSLDTGTGGKAFF.

The chain employs TRBV28 and TRBJ2-7, with 7 bases aligning to TRBD1. The trim removed 3 bases at V and 0 bases at J, leaving 5 bases unmatched. The CDR3 has 15 amino acids. Germline V gene data show CDR1 as MDHEN and CDR2 as SYDVKM. CDR3 protein: CASSFRDSFSYEQYF. The CDR3 nucleotides read TGTGCCAGCAGTTTTAGGGACAGCTTCTCCTACGAGCAGTACTTC.

This clone occurred once. This chain connects TRBV6-1 to TRBJ2-7, with 8 bases aligning to TRBD1. Germline V gene data show CDR1 as MNHNS and CDR2 as SASEGT. The CDR3 length is 16 residues. V was clipped by 1 base and J by 1 base; unmatched bases: 6. This chain's CDR3 is CASSEEDRAPSYEQYF. CDR3 DNA sequence: TGTGCCAGCAGTGAAGAGGACAGGGCGCCGTCCTACGAGCAGTACTTC.

The genes are TRBV5-1 and TRBJ1-2; 7 nucleotides match TRBD1. The germline V gene encodes CDR1 SGHRS and CDR2 YFSETQ. This CDR3 spans 16 amino acids. The trim removed 3 bases at V and 4 bases at J, leaving 12 bases unmatched. CDR3 sequence: CASSSEQGPTGYGYTF. The CDR3 region has the DNA TGCGCCAGCAGCTCTGAACAGGGGCCCACAGGCTATGGCTACACCTTC.

This clone was picked up a small number of times. The genes are TRBV27 and TRBJ2-5; D ambiguous. This CDR3 region has 14 residues. Germline values: CDR1 MNHEY, CDR2 SMNVEV (reference sequence). With 7 bases removed from V and 1 base from J, the gap between germline ends came to 13 bases. The CDR3 reads CASTLHLLQETQYF. The DNA for the CDR3 is TGTGCCAGCACCCTTCACCTACTCCAAGAGACCCAGTACTTC.

This chain connects TRBV29-1 to TRBJ2-3; D unclear. The CDR3 is 10 amino acids. Deletions cut 4 bases from V and 5 bases from J, with 4 bases between. CDR1 is SQVTM and CDR2 is ANQGSEA in the germline V gene. The CDR3 loop is CSVAGDTQYF. DNA of the CDR3: TGCAGCGTTGCGGGAGATACGCAGTATTTT.

The chain employs TRBV2 and TRBJ1-3; perhaps TRBD1 as D (6 bases). The CDR3 length is 14 residues. The V and J ends lost 4 bases and 7 bases respectively, with 14 bases between them. Germline-derived CDR1 and CDR2 are SNHLY and FYNNEI. The DNA for the CDR3 is TGTGCCAGCAGTGTCGATACAGGGAGTAACACCATATATTTT. This translates into CASSVDTGSNTIYF.

J is TRBJ1-4 and V is TRBV5-1; D gene ambiguous. The CDR3 sequence is 15 residues long. The germline gives CDR1 SGHRS, CDR2 YFSETQ. V was pared by 0 bases and J by 0 bases, with 6 bases between. In nucleotides, the CDR3 is TGCGCCAGCAGCTTGGACGGAGCAACTAATGAAAAACTGTTTTTT. Translated, it gives CASSLDGATNEKLFF. The complete variable domain, with remaining parts taken from reference TRBV5-1 and TRBJ1-4, reads KAGVTQTPRYLIKTRGQQVTLSCSPISGHRSVSWYQQTPGQGLQFLFEYFSETQRNKGNFPGRFSGRQFSNSRSEMNVSTLELGDSALYLCASSLDGATNEKLFFGSGTQLSVL.

V is TRBV5-1 and J is TRBJ1-3; D is possibly TRBD1 (6 bases). Trimming took off 4 bases at V and 4 bases at J, with 15 bases between the two ends. Germline CDR1 and CDR2: SGHRS and YFSETQ. CDR3 size: 15 residues. CDR3 DNA: TGCGCCAGCAGCCAACAGGGAGGGAGAGGAAACACCATATATTTT. Translation gives CASSQQGGRGNTIYF.

The chain links TRBV29-1 to TRBJ2-7, with 7 bases lining up with TRBD2. This CDR3 has 12 residues. V shed 7 bases and J 4 bases; nucleotides not matched to a gene: 7. Germline V gene lookup returns CDR1 SQVTM and CDR2 ANQGSEA. CDR3 DNA sequence: TGCAGCGGGGGGGGATCTTCGTACGAGCAGTACTTC. Translating gives CSGGGSSYEQYF.

This rearrangement joins TRBV7-6 to TRBJ2-7; the match to TRBD2 covers 11 bases. This CDR3 region has 17 residues. V was pared by 3 bases and J by 0 bases, with 7 bases of the junction left unmatched. Germline CDR1 SGHVS, CDR2 FNYEAQ. Written as DNA, the CDR3 is TGTGCCAGCAGCTTTGCGACTAGCGGGGCGAGCTCCTACGAGCAGTACTTC. It specifies CASSFATSGASSYEQYF. Full variable domain (remainder filled in from reference TRBV7-6 and TRBJ2-7): GAGVSQSPRYKVTKRGQDVALRCDPISGHVSLYWYRQALGQGPEFLTYFNYEAQQDKSGLPNDRFSAERPEGSISTLTIQRTEQRDSAMYRCASSFATSGASSYEQYFGPGTRLTVT.

The chain has TRBV6-7 and TRBJ2-3, with 12 bases aligning to TRBD2. TRBV6-7 qualifies as an ORF whose function is uncertain. V trimming: 7 bases; J trimming: 3 bases; junction bases outside the gene matches: 11. CDR3 length: 17 residues. CDR3 nucleotide sequence: TGTGCCAGCACCTTACTGACTAGCGGGAGAGGGACAGATACGCAGTATTTT. Translation: CASTLLTSGRGTDTQYF.

This clone was detected only a few times. The chain has TRBV19 and TRBJ2-2, with D possibly being TRBD2 (5 bases). CDR1 is LNHDA, CDR2 SQIVND, per germline (reference sequence). V shed 7 bases and J shed 2 bases, with 20 bases lying between them. This CDR3 is 17 amino acids long. The CDR3 nucleotides read TGTGCCAGTAAAATCATAGCGCCGACGAGAAACACCGGGGAGCTGTTTTTT. Translating gives CASKIIAPTRNTGELFF. Full variable domain (outside the CDR3, taken from reference TRBV19 and TRBJ2-2): DGGITQSPKYLFRKEGQNVTLSCEQNLNHDAMYWYRQDPGQGLRLIYYSQIVNDFQKGDIAEGYSVSREKKESFPLTVTSAQKNPTAFYLCASKIIAPTRNTGELFFGEGSRLTVL.

This rearrangement joins TRBV5-4 to TRBJ2-1; 8 nucleotides line up with TRBD2. The CDR3 covers 18 residues. The germline gives CDR1 SGHNT, CDR2 YYREEE (reference sequence). Germline trimming cut 0 bases from V and 0 bases from J; bases unmatched to any gene: 8. The CDR3 is CASSLGTGLASSYNEQFF. The CDR3 bases are TGTGCCAGCAGCTTGGGGACCGGACTAGCCAGCTCCTACAATGAGCAGTTCTTC.

This chain joins TRBV19 and TRBJ2-7, with 8 bases fitting TRBD1. The V segment lost 4 bases and the J segment 0 bases; nucleotides outside the gene matches: 8. Germline V CDR1 and CDR2: LNHDA, SQIVND (reference sequence). This CDR3 has 16 amino acids. CDR3 bases: TGTGCCAGTAGTACAACCGGACAGGGAGGCTCCTACGAGCAGTACTTC. Amino acids: CASSTTGQGGSYEQYF.

V usage is TRBV5-1 and J usage is TRBJ1-1; D uncertain. The CDR3 length is 13 residues. Germline V gene sequence: CDR1 SGHRS, CDR2 YFSETQ. With 4 bases removed from V and 1 base from J, the gap between germline ends came to 8 bases. The CDR3 sequence: CASSLQENTEAFF. The CDR3 coding sequence is TGCGCCAGCAGCCTTCAGGAGAACACTGAAGCTTTCTTT.

This clone was counted a single time. The rearrangement links TRBV5-1 to TRBJ1-3; TRBD1 agrees at 8 bases. The J segment lost 4 bases and the V segment lost 0 bases, leaving 9 bases of the junction unmatched. The CDR3 runs to 17 residues. Germline CDR1 reads SGHRS; CDR2 reads YFSETQ. The CDR3 sequence: CASSLASWTGSGNTIYF. The CDR3 bases are TGCGCCAGCAGCTTGGCCTCTTGGACAGGGTCAGGAAACACCATATATTTT.

The gene calls are TRBV5-1 and TRBJ2-2, with D possibly TRBD2 on 6 matching bases. Germline-derived CDR1 and CDR2 are SGHRS and YFSETQ. V was shortened by 0 bases and J by 5 bases, with 11 bases between the two germline ends. The CDR3 runs 15 residues. CDR3 sequence (DNA): TGCGCCAGCAGCTTGGTTGGGAGCGGGACCGGGGAGCTGTTTTTT. It codes for CASSLVGSGTGELFF.

The chain combines TRBV9 with TRBJ2-3, with 9 bases that match TRBD2. The germline V gene has CDR1 SGDLS and CDR2 YYNGEE. J lost 3 bases, V lost 0 bases, and 8 bases had no gene match. This CDR3 region has 17 residues. Written as DNA, the CDR3 is TGTGCCAGCAGCGTAGAGGCGGGAGGGAGTGGAACAGATACGCAGTATTTT. The encoded protein is CASSVEAGGSGTDTQYF.

V gene TRBV7-2 combines with J gene TRBJ2-7; 11 bases fit TRBD2. Looked up from germline, CDR1 is SGHTA and CDR2 is FQGNSA. CDR3 length: 15 amino acids. Germline trimming cut 2 bases from V and 5 bases from J; bases unmatched to any gene: 5. The CDR3: CASSLILAGVHEQYF. CDR3 DNA: TGTGCCAGCAGCTTAATACTAGCGGGAGTTCACGAGCAGTACTTC. The entire variable domain, with the rest obtained from reference TRBV7-2 and TRBJ2-7, is as follows: GAGVSQSPSNKVTEKGKDVELRCDPISGHTALYWYRQSLGQGLEFLIYFQGNSAPDKSGLPSDRFSAERTGGSVSTLTIQRTQQEDSAVYLCASSLILAGVHEQYFGPGTRLTVT.

The chain carries TRBV29-1 and TRBJ2-7, with 14 bases fitting TRBD2. The germline CDR1 and CDR2 sequences are SQVTM and ANQGSEA. The CDR3 has 13 amino acids. V lost 7 bases to trimming and J lost 3 bases; unmatched junction nucleotides: 2. Here the CDR3 reads CSAGLAGGYEQYF. The CDR3 DNA sequence: TGCAGCGCTGGACTAGCGGGAGGCTACGAGCAGTACTTC.

The chain combines TRBV7-9 with TRBJ1-2; possible D gene TRBD1, 6 bases. This CDR3 comprises 18 residues. Per germline, CDR1 SEHNR and CDR2 FQNEAQ (reference sequence). The V end was cut by 1 base, the J end by 5 bases, with 23 bases between. Written as DNA, the CDR3 is TGTGCCAGCAGCTTAGTAGGGGGACACGCGCTGATTTCTTATGGCTACACCTTC. Translated, it gives CASSLVGGHALISYGYTF.

The rearrangement links TRBV10-3 to TRBJ2-7; perhaps TRBD2 as D (5 bases). This CDR3 has 13 amino acids. V was shortened by 8 bases and J by 4 bases, with 15 bases between the two germline ends. The germline CDR1 and CDR2 sequences are ENHRY and SYGVKD. The CDR3 protein is CAIGRDLLYEQYF. CDR3 DNA sequence: TGTGCCATCGGGAGAGACTTACTGTACGAGCAGTACTTC.

The chain joins TRBV10-3 to TRBJ1-6, with a weak D call TRBD1 (5 bases). The CDR3 has 12 residues. Germline V gives CDR1 ENHRY, CDR2 SYGVKD. V was pared by 3 bases and J by 14 bases, with 11 bases between. Written as DNA, the CDR3 is TGTGCCATCAGTGACAGGGAAGTCACCCTCCACTTT. This codes for CAISDREVTLHF.

The chain joins TRBV5-6 to TRBJ2-2, with 9 bases identical to TRBD2. V lost 0 bases, J lost 6 bases, and 6 bases stayed unmatched. The CDR3 has 16 residues. CDR1 SGHDT and CDR2 YYEEEE come from the germline V gene. The CDR3 sequence is CASSLDGTSLAGELFF. DNA of the CDR3: TGTGCCAGCAGCTTGGACGGGACTAGCTTGGCCGGGGAGCTGTTTTTT.

J is TRBJ2-7 and V is TRBV28, with 7 positions matching TRBD1. CDR3 length: 14 amino acids. Germline values: CDR1 MDHEN, CDR2 SYDVKM. With V trimmed by 5 bases and J by 1 base, 5 bases remained unmatched. DNA for the CDR3: TGTGCCAGCAGTCCAGGGGACAGTTCCTACGAGCAGTACTTC. Its protein product is CASSPGDSSYEQYF.

This chain links TRBV7-9 with TRBJ1-2; D ambiguous. The V gene's germline CDR1 is SEHNR and CDR2 FQNEAQ (reference sequence). The CDR3 runs to 14 residues. V lost 7 bases, J lost 1 base, and 13 bases lay in between. The CDR3 reads CASKPLGVNYGYTF. CDR3 nucleotide sequence: TGTGCCAGCAAGCCGCTCGGGGTTAACTATGGCTACACCTTC.

The chain joins TRBV5-1 to TRBJ2-7; 16 bases align to TRBD2. The CDR3 has 16 amino acids. Losses at the gene ends were 4 bases for V and 7 bases for J; bases not matched to a gene: 8. Looked up from germline, CDR1 is SGHRS and CDR2 is YFSETQ. The chain's CDR3 is CASSPGLAGGPWEQYF. The CDR3 bases are TGCGCCAGCAGCCCGGGACTAGCGGGAGGGCCTTGGGAGCAGTACTTC.

This chain joins TRBV7-2 and TRBJ2-7, with TRBD2 identical over 8 bases. V was clipped by 5 bases and J by 1 base; unmatched bases: 13. CDR3 length: 17 amino acids. Germline V gene data show CDR1 as SGHTA and CDR2 as FQGNSA. Here the CDR3 DNA reads TGTGCCAGCAGCATAAAAATCCCCGGGACTAGATCCTACGAGCAGTACTTC. The encoded protein is CASSIKIPGTRSYEQYF.